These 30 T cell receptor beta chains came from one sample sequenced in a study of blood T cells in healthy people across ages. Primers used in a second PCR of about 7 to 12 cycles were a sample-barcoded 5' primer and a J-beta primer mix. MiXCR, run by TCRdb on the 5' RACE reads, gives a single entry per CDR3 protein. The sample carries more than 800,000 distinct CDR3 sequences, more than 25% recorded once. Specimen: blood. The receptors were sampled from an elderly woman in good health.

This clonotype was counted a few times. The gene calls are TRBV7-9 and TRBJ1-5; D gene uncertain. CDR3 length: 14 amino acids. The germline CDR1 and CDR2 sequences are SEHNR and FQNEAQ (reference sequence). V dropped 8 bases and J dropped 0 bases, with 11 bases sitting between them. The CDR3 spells CASGHRDSNQPQHF. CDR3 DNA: TGTGCCAGCGGGCACAGAGATAGCAATCAGCCCCAGCATTTT.

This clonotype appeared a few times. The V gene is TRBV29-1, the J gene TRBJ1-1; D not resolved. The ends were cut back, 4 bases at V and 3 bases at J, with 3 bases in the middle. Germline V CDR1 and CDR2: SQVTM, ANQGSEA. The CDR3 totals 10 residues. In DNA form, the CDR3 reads TGCAGCGTTGCTTACACTGAAGCTTTCTTT. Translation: CSVAYTEAFF.

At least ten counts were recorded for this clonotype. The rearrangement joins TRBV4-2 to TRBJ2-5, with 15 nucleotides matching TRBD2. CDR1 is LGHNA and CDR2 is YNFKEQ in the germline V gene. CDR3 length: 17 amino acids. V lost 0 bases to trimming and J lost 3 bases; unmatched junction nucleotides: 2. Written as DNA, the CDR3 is TGTGCCAGCAGCCAAGATGGGACTAGCGGGGGGAAAGAGACCCAGTACTTC. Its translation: CASSQDGTSGGKETQYF.

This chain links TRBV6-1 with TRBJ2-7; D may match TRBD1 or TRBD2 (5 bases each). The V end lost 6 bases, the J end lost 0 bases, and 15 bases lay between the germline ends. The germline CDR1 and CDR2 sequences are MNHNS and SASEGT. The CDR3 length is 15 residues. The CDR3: CASRGRDVRSYEQYF. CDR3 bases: TGTGCCAGCAGGGGCCGGGACGTACGCTCCTACGAGCAGTACTTC.

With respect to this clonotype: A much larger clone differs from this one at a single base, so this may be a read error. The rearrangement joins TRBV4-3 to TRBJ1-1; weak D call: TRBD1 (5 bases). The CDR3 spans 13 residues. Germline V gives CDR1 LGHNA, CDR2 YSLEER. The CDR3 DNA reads TGCGCCAGCAGCCAGGACATTCACACTAAAGCTTTCTTT. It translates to CASSQDIHTKAFF.

CDR3 protein: CASSPERGSGELFF. The CDR3 DNA follows: TGCGCCAGCAGCCCAGAGAGGGGGTCCGGGGAGCTGTTTTTT. The chain has TRBV4-3 and TRBJ2-2; D might be TRBD1 (6 bases). The V and J ends lost 4 bases and 6 bases respectively, with 12 bases between them. The CDR3 is 14 residues long. CDR1 is LGHNA, CDR2 YSLEER, per germline.

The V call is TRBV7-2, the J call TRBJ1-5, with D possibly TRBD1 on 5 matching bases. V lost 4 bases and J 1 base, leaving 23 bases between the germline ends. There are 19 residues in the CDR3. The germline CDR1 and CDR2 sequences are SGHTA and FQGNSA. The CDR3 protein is CASSWGGPTGSGSNQPQHF. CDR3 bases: TGTGCCAGCAGCTGGGGGGGACCTACCGGATCTGGGAGCAATCAGCCCCAGCATTTT.

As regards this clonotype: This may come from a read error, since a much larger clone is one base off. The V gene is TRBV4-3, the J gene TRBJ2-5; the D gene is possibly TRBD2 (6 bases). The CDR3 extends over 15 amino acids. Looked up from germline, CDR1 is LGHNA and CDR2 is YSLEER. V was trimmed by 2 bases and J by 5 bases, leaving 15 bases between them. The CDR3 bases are TGCGCCAGCAGCCAAAAATTCGGGGGTGCGGAGACCCAGTACTTC. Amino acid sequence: CASSQKFGGAETQYF.

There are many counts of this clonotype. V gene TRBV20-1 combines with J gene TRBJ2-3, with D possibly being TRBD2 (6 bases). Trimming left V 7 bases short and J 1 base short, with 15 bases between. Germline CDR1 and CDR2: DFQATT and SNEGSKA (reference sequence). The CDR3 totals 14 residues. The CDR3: CSDKRTKGTDTQYF. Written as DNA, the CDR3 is TGCAGTGACAAAAGGACTAAAGGCACAGATACGCAGTATTTT.

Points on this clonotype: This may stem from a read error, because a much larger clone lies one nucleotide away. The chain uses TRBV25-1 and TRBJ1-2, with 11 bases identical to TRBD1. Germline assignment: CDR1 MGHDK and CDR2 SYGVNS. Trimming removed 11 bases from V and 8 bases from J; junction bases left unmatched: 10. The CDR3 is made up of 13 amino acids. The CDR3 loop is CAGGDRGMRGYTF. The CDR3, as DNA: TGTGCCGGCGGGGACAGGGGGATGAGGGGCTACACCTTC.

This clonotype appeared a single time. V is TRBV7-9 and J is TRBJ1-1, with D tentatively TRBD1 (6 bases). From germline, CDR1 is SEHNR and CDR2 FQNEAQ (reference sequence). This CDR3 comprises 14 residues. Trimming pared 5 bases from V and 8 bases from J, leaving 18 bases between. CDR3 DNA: TGTGCCAGCAGCCACAGGGAATTAAGGCGGGAAGCTTTCTTT. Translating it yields CASSHRELRREAFF.

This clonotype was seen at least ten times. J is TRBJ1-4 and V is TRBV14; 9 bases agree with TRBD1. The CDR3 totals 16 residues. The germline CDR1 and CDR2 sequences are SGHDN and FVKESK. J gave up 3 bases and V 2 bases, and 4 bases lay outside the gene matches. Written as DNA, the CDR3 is TGTGCCAGCAGCCAAATGGGACAGGGATCTAATGAAAAACTGTTTTTT. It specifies CASSQMGQGSNEKLFF.

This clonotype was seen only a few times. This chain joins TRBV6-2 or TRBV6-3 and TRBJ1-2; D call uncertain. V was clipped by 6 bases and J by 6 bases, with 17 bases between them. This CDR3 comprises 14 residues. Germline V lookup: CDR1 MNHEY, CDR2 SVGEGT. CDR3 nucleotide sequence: TGTGCCAGCAGCCTAGGACTGGGAGGACATGGCTACACCTTC. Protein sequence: CASSLGLGGHGYTF.

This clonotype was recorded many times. CDR3 in amino acids: CASRRSGYSNQPQHF. CDR3 bases: TGTGCCAGCAGACGATCAGGGTATAGCAATCAGCCCCAGCATTTT. The V and J genes are TRBV6-2 or TRBV6-3 and TRBJ1-5; tentatively, D is TRBD1 (5 bases). Trimming took 6 bases from V and 0 from J, leaving 12 bases between them. In germline, CDR1 is MNHEY, CDR2 SVGEGT. CDR3 length equals 15 residues.

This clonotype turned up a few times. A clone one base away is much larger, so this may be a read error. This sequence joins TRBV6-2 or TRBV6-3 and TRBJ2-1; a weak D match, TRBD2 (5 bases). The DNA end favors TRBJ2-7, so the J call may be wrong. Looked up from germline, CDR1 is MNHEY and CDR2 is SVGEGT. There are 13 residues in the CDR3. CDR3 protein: CASTEAAYNEQYF. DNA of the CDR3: TGTGCCAGCACGGAAGCGGCCTACAATGAGCAGTACTTC.

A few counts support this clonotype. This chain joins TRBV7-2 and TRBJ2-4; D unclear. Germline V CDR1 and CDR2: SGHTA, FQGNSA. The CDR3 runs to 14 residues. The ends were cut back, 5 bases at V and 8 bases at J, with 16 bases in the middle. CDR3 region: CASSPRPLYDIQYF. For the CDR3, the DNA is TGTGCCAGCAGCCCCCGCCCGTTGTATGACATTCAGTACTTC.

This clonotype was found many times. The CDR3 region has the DNA TGTGCCAGCAGCTCCGCCGGGGGGCAAGGCACTGAAGCTTTCTTT. Translation: CASSSAGGQGTEAFF. V gene TRBV7-2 combines with J gene TRBJ1-1, with a tentative D call TRBD1 (6 bases). Trimming stripped 4 bases from V and 4 bases from J, with 16 bases between. Germline V gene data show CDR1 as SGHTA and CDR2 as FQGNSA. The CDR3 is 15 residues long.

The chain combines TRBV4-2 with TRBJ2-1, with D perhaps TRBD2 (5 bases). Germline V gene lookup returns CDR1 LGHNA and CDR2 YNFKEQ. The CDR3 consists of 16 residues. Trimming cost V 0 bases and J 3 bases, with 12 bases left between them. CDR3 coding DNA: TGTGCCAGCAGCCAAGATCCGGGGTATGTCTACAATGAGCAGTTCTTC. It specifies CASSQDPGYVYNEQFF.

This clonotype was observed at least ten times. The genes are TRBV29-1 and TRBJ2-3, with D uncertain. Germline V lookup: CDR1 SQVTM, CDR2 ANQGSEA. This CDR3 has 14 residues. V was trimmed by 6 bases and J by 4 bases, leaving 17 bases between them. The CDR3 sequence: CSVGPRLHPDTQYF. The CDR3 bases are TGCAGCGTCGGGCCCCGGCTTCATCCAGATACGCAGTATTTT.

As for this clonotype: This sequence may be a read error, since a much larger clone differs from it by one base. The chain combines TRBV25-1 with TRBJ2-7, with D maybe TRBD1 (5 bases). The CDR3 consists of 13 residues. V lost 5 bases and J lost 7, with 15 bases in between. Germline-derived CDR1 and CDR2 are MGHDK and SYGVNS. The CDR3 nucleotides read TGTGCCAGCAGTTACTTCTCAGGGAATGAGCAGTACTTC. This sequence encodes CASSYFSGNEQYF.

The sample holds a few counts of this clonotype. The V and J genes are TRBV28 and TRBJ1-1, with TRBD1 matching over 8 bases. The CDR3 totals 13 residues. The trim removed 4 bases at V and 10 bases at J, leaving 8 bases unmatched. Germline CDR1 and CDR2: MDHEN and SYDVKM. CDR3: CASSSRQGSVAFF. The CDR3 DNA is TGTGCCAGCAGTTCTCGACAGGGGTCTGTAGCTTTCTTT.

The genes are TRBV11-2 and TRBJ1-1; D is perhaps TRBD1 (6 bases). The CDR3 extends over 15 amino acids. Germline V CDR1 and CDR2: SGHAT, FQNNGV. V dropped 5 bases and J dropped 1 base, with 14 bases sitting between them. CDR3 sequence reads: CASSGNRVRNTEAFF. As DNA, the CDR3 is TGTGCCAGCAGCGGAAACAGGGTGCGGAACACTGAAGCTTTCTTT.

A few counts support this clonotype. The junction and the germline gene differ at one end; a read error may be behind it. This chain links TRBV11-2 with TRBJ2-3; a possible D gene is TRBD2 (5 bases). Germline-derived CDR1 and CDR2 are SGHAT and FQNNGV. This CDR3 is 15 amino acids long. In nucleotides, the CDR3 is TGTGCCAGCAGCTTAGAGGGGTCTAGCACAGATACGCAGTGTTTT. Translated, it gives CASSLEGSSTDTQCF.

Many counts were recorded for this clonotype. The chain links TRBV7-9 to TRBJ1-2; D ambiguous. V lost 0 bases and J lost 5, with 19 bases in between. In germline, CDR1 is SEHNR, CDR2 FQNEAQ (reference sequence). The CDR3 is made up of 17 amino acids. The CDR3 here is CASSLALPVLQRYGYTF. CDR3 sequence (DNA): TGTGCCAGCAGCTTAGCCCTCCCAGTCCTGCAACGATATGGCTACACCTTC.

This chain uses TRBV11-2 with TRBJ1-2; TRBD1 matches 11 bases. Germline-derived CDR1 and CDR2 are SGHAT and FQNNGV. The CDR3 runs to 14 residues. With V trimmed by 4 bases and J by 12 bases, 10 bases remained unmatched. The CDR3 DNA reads TGTGCCAGCAGCTATGGACAGGGGGCTAGAGAAAACACCTTC. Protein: CASSYGQGARENTF.

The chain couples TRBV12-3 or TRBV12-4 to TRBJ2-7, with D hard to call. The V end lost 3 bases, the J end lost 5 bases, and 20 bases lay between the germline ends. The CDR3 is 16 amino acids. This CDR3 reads CASSLSKGFSIDEQYF. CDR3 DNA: TGTGCCAGCAGTTTGTCCAAGGGCTTCAGCATAGACGAGCAGTACTTC.

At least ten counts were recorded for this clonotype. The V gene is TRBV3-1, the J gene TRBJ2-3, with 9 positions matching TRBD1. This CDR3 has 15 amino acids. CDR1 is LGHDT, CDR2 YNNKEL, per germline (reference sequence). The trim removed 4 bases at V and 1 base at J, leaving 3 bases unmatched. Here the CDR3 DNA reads TGTGCCAGCAGCCCTTACAGGGGGCGCACAGATACGCAGTATTTT. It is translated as CASSPYRGRTDTQYF.

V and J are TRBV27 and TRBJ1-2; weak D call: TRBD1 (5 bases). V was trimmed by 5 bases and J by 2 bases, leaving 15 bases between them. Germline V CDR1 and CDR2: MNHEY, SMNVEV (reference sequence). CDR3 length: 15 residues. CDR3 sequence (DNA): TGTGCCAGCAGTAACCAGGGACCAAAAAACTATGGCTACACCTTC. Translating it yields CASSNQGPKNYGYTF.

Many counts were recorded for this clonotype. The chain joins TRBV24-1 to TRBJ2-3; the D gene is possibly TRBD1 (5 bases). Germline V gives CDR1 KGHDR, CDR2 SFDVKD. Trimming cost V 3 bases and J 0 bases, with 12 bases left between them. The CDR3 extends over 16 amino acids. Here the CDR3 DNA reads TGTGCCACCAGTGATGAGACAGCTTCTAGCACAGATACGCAGTATTTT. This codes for CATSDETASSTDTQYF.

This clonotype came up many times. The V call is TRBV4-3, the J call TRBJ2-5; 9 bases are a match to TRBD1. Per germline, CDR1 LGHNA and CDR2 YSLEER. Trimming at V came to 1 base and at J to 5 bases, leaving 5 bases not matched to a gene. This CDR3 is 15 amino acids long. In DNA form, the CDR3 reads TGCGCCAGCAGCCAAGTGACAGGGGGAGAGGAGACCCAGTACTTC. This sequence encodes CASSQVTGGEETQYF.